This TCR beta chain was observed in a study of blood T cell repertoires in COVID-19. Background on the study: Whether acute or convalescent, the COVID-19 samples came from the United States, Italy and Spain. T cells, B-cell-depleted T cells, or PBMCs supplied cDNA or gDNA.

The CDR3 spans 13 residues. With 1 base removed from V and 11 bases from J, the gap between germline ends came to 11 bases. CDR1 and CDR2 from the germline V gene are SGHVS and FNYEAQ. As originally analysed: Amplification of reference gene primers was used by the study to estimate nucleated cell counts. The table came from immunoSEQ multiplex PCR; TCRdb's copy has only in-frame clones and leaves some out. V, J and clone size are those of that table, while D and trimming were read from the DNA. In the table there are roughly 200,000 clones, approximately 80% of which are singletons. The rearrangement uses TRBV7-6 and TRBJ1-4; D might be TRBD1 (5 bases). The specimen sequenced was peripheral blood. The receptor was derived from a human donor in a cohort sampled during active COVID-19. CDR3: CASSLGGGSKLFF. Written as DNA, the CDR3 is TGTGCCAGCAGCTTAGGGGGGGGTTCCAAACTGTTTTTT. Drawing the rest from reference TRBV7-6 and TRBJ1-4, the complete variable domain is GAGVSQSPRYKVTKRGQDVALRCDPISGHVSLYWYRQALGQGPEFLTYFNYEAQQDKSGLPNDRFSAERPEGSISTLTIQRTEQRDSAMYRCASSLGGGSKLFFGSGTQLSVL.